The source of this TCR beta chain is a study of siplizumab effects on memory and regulatory T cells. Findings and limits, study-wide: Siplizumab significantly decreased alloreactive sequences from unstimulated CD4+ memory cells. Naive T cells seemed more diverse than memory cells; they also seemed major alloresponse contributors. Only a minor fraction of alloreactive clones mapped to unstimulated subsets.

A word on this clone: As yet, its antigen is unknown.

The CDR3 has 14 amino acids. Unmatched junction bases numbered 7, after V lost 1 base and J lost 8 bases. The germline gives CDR1 LNHNV, CDR2 YYDKDF (reference sequence). Sequencing used immunoSEQ multiplex PCR; TCRdb keeps in-frame clones, though not all of them. This table has around 120,000 clones, 90% to 95% appearing once. The chain joins TRBV15 to TRBJ1-2, with 7 positions matching TRBD1. The sample comprised non-Treg CD4+ T cells sorted from blood. The sequence came from a human donor in good health. The CDR3, as DNA: TGTGCCACCAGCAGAGCAGGGGGATGGAAAGGCTACACCTTC. Amino acids: CATSRAGGWKGYTF.